The present T cell receptor beta chain was sequenced within a study of blood T cell repertoires in COVID-19. Whole-study context: Acute and convalescent COVID-19 specimens originated in the United States, Italy and Spain.

Using immunoSEQ multiplex PCR, the repertoire was profiled, and TCRdb retains in-frame clones only, with some absent. Here the sample spans approximately 220,000 clones, about nine tenths being singletons. CDR3 length: 14 residues. Trimming pared 2 bases from V and 2 bases from J, leaving 10 bases between. Germline V gives CDR1 SQVTM, CDR2 ANQGSEA. Each participant's cohort was designated according to participant-reported clinical history. Sample: PBMCs or T cells enriched from blood (not recorded which). The chain carries TRBV29-1 and TRBJ1-5; the D is unclear. This sequence originates from a man aged 25-40 years who had recovered from COVID-19. The CDR3 sequence is CSVELGGRNQPQHF. The CDR3 nucleotides are TGCAGCGTTGAATTGGGAGGACGCAATCAGCCCCAGCATTTT.